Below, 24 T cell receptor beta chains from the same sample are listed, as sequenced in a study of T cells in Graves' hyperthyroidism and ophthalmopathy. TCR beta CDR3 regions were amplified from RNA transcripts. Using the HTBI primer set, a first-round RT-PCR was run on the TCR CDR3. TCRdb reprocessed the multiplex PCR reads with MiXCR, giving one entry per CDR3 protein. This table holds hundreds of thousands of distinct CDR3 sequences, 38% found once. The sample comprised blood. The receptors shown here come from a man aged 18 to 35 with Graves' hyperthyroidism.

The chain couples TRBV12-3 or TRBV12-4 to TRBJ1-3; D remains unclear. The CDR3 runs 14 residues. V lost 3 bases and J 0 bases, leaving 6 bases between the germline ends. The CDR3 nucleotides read TGTGCCAGCAGTTTTCAAGCCTCTGGAAACACCATATATTTT. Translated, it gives CASSFQASGNTIYF.

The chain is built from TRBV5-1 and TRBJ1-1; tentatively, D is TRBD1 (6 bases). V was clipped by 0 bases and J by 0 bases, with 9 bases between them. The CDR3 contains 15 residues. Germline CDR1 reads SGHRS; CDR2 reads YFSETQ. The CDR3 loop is CASSLAGQLNTEAFF. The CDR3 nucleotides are TGCGCCAGCAGCTTGGCCGGACAGTTGAACACTGAAGCTTTCTTT.

The CDR3, as DNA: TGTGCCAGCAGCCCCGGGACAGGGGTCGACACTGAAGCTTTCTTT. This gives the protein CASSPGTGVDTEAFF. The chain links TRBV7-6 to TRBJ1-1; 10 nucleotides align to TRBD1. Germline CDR1 reads SGHVS; CDR2 reads FNYEAQ. Losses at the gene ends were 5 bases for V and 3 bases for J; bases not matched to a gene: 6. The length of the CDR3 is 15 residues.

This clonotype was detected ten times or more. CDR3 sequence reads: CASEGGGTEAFF. The CDR3 DNA reads TGTGCCAGCGAGGGGGGAGGCACTGAAGCTTTCTTT. This chain connects TRBV12-3 or TRBV12-4 to TRBJ1-1, with D possibly matching TRBD1 (6 bases). The CDR3 runs 12 residues. V lost 8 bases, J lost 4 bases, and 11 bases lay in between.

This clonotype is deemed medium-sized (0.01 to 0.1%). CDR3 DNA: TGTGCCAGCAGTGAACCAGGGGGTGGAAACACCATATATTTT. Its translation: CASSEPGGGNTIYF. The chain couples TRBV25-1 to TRBJ1-3, with 7 nucleotides matching TRBD1. The length of the CDR3 is 14 residues. Germline CDR1 and CDR2: MGHDK and SYGVNS. The V gene end was trimmed by 2 bases and the J gene end by 3 bases; junction bases not matched to a gene: 1.

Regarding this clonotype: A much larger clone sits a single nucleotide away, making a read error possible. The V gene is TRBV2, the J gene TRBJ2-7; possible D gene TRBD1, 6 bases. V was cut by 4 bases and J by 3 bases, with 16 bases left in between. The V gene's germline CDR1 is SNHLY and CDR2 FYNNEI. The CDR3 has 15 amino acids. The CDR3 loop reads CASSAEDRIIYEQYF. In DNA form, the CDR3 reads TGTGCCAGCAGTGCCGAAGACAGGATCATCTACGAGCAGTACTTC.

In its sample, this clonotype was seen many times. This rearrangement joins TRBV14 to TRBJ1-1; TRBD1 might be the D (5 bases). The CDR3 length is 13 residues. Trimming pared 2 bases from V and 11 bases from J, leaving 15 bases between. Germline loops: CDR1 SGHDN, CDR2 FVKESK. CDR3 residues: CASSQPGRRVAFF. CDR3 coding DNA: TGTGCCAGCAGCCAACCGGGACGGAGAGTGGCTTTCTTT. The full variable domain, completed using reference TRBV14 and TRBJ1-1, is EAGVTQFPSHSVIEKGQTVTLRCDPISGHDNLYWYRRVMGKEIKFLLHFVKESKQDESGMPNNRFLAERTGGTYSTLKVQPAELEDSGVYFCASSQPGRRVAFFGQGTRLTVV.

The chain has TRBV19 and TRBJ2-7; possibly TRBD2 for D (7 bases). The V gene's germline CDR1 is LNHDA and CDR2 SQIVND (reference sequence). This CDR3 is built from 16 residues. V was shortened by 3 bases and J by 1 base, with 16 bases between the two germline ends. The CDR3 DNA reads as TGTGCCAGTAGTATGAGCGGGACACTGGGTTCCTACGAGCAGTACTTC. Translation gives CASSMSGTLGSYEQYF.

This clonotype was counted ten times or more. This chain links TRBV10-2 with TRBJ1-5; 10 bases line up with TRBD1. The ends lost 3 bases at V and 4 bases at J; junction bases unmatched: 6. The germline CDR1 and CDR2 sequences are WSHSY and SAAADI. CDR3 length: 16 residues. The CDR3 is CASSEPDRGRNQPQHF. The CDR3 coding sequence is TGCGCCAGCAGTGAACCGGACAGGGGGAGGAATCAGCCCCAGCATTTT.

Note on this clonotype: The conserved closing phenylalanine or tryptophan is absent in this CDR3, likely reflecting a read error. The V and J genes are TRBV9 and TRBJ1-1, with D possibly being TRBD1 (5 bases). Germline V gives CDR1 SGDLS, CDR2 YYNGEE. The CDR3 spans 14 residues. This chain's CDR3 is CASSLGTGNTEAFL. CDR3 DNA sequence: TGCGCCAGCAGCCTAGGGACGGGTAACACTGAAGCTTTCCTT.

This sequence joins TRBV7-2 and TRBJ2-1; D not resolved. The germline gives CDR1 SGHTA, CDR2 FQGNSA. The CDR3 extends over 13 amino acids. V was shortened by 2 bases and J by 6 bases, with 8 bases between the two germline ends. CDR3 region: CASSLTVTNEQFF. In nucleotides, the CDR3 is TGTGCCAGCAGCTTAACGGTCACCAATGAGCAGTTCTTC.

This CDR3 reads CSVRSQGANYGYTF. The DNA for the CDR3 is TGCAGCGTTCGATCCCAGGGCGCCAACTATGGCTACACCTTC. The chain carries TRBV29-1 and TRBJ1-2; D is perhaps TRBD1 (5 bases). The CDR3 is made up of 14 amino acids. CDR1 SQVTM and CDR2 ANQGSEA come from the germline V gene. V lost 5 bases to trimming and J lost 2 bases, with 15 bases between them.

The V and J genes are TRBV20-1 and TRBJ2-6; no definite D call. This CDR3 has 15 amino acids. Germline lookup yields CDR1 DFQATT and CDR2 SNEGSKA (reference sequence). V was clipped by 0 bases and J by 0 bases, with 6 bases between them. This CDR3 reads CSARDLHSGANVLTF. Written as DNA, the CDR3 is TGCAGTGCTAGAGATCTACACTCTGGGGCCAACGTCCTGACTTTC.

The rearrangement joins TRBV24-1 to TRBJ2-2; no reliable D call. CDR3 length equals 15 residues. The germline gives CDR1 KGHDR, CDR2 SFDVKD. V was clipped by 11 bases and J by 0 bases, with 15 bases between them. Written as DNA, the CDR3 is TGTGCCAGCTCACCACAACAGACGAACACCGGGGAGCTGTTTTTT. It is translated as CASSPQQTNTGELFF.

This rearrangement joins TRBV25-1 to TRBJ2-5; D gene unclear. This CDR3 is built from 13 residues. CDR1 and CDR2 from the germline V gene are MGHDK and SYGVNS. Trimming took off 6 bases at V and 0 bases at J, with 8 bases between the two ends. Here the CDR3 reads CASRDAHQETQYF. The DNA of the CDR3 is TGTGCCAGCAGAGATGCCCACCAAGAGACCCAGTACTTC.

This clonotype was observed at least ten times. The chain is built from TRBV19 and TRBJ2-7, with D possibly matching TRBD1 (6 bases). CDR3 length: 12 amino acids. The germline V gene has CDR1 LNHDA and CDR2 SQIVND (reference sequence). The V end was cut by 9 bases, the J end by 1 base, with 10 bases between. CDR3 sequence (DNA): TGTGCCAGCGGGACACTGTCCTACGAGCAGTACTTC. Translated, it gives CASGTLSYEQYF. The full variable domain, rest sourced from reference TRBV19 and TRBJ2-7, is DGGITQSPKYLFRKEGQNVTLSCEQNLNHDAMYWYRQDPGQGLRLIYYSQIVNDFQKGDIAEGYSVSREKKESFPLTVTSAQKNPTAFYLCASGTLSYEQYFGPGTRLTVT.

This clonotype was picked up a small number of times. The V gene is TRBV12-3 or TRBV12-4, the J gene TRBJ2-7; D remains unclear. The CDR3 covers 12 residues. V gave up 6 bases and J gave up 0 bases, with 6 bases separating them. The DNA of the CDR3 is TGTGCCAGCAGGGTAAGCTCCTACGAGCAGTACTTC. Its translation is CASRVSSYEQYF.

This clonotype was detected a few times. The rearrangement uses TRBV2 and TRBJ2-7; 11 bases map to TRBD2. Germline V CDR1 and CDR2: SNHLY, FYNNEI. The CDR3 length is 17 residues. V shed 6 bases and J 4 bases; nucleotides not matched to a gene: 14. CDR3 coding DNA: TGTGCCAGCAGCTATTTCTTAGCGGGAGGGTCTTCTTACGAGCAGTACTTC. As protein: CASSYFLAGGSSYEQYF.

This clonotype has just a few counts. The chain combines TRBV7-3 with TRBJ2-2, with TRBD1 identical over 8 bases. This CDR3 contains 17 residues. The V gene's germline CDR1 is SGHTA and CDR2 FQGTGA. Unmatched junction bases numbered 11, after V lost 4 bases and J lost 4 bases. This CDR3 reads CASSSSGTGPLTGELFF. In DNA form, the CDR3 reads TGTGCCAGCAGCTCCTCCGGGACAGGCCCCCTCACCGGGGAGCTGTTTTTT. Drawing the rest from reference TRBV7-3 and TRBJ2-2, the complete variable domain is GAGVSQTPSNKVTEKGKYVELRCDPISGHTALYWYRQSLGQGPEFLIYFQGTGAADDSGLPNDRFFAVRPEGSVSTLKIQRTERGDSAVYLCASSSSGTGPLTGELFFGEGSRLTVL.

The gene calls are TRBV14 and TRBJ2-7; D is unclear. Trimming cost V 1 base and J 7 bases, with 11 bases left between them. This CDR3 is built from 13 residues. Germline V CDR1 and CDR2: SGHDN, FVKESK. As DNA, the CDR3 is TGTGCCAGCAGCCAAGGGGGTAGTTGGGAGCAGTACTTC. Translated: CASSQGGSWEQYF.

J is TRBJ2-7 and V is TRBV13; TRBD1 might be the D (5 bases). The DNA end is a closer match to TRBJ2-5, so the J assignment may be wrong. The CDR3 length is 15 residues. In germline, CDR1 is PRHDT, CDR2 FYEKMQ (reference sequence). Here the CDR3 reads CASSLRKGSLETQYF. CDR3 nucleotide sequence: TGTGCCAGCAGCTTACGGAAGGGGTCGCTGGAGACCCAGTACTTC.

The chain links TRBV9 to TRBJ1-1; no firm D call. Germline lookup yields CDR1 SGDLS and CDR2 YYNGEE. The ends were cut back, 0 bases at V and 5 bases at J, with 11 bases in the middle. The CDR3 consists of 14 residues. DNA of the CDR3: TGTGCCAGCAGCGTAGAGGGAAGGGTAACTGAAGCTTTCTTT. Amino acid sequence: CASSVEGRVTEAFF.

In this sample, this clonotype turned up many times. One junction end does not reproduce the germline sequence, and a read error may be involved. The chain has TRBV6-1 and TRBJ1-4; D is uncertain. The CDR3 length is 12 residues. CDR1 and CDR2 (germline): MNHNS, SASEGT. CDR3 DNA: TGTGCCAGCAGGGAAGGAGGTGAAAAACTGTTTTTT. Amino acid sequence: CASREGGEKLFF.

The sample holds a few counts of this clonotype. The CDR3 coding sequence is TGCAGTGCTAGACAGGCCCTTAATGAAAAACTGTTTTTT. As protein: CSARQALNEKLFF. The V and J genes are TRBV20-1 and TRBJ1-4; D gene ambiguous. Trimming stripped 2 bases from V and 4 bases from J, with 8 bases between. This CDR3 is built from 13 residues. The germline CDR1 and CDR2 sequences are DFQATT and SNEGSKA (reference sequence).